This entry lists 22 T cell receptor beta chains sequenced from one sample in a study of T cell changes during pregnancy in multiple sclerosis. The repertoire was sequenced with immunoSEQ multiplex PCR; TCRdb's copy has only in-frame clones and lacks some. This table has approximately 38,000 clones, roughly nine tenths appearing once. The sequencing here drew on CD8+ T cells from peripheral blood mononuclear cells, taken in the third trimester of pregnancy. Receptors originate from a female donor with multiple sclerosis, enrolled in a pregnancy study.

V gene TRBV18 combines with J gene TRBJ2-1; a weak D match, TRBD1 (6 bases). There are 17 residues in the CDR3. The V and J ends lost 3 bases and 0 bases respectively, with 15 bases between them. Germline assignment: CDR1 KGHSH and CDR2 LQKENI. The CDR3 nucleotides read TGTGCCAGCTCACCCGAGTCGGACAGCAGCTCCTACAATGAGCAGTTCTTC. Translation: CASSPESDSSSYNEQFF.

The gene calls are TRBV7-6 and TRBJ1-3, with D maybe TRBD1 (5 bases). V was trimmed by 1 base and J by 0 bases, leaving 7 bases between them. The CDR3 loop spans 15 amino acids. Germline CDR1 SGHVS, CDR2 FNYEAQ. The CDR3 sequence is CASSLGQGSGNTIYF. DNA for the CDR3: TGTGCCAGCAGCTTAGGTCAGGGCTCTGGAAACACCATATATTTT.

This sequence joins TRBV29-1 and TRBJ2-7; tentative D call: TRBD2 (6 bases). CDR1 is SQVTM, CDR2 ANQGSEA, per germline. This CDR3 is 12 amino acids long. The germline V and J ends were trimmed by 1 base and 5 bases, with 9 bases remaining between them. The CDR3 nucleotides are TGCAGCGTTGAAGGCGGGATACACGAGCAGTACTTC. Its protein product is CSVEGGIHEQYF.

The chain links TRBV25-1 to TRBJ2-7; 7 bases line up with TRBD2. CDR1 is MGHDK, CDR2 SYGVNS, per germline. Trimming at V came to 6 bases and at J to 0 bases, leaving 2 bases not matched to a gene. This CDR3 comprises 13 residues. CDR3 protein: CASSGRSSYEQYF. The CDR3 region has the DNA TGTGCCAGCAGCGGGAGGAGCTCCTACGAGCAGTACTTC.

Only one count was recorded for this clone. V is TRBV27 and J is TRBJ2-1; tentatively, D is TRBD1 (5 bases). The germline CDR1 and CDR2 sequences are MNHEY and SMNVEV (reference sequence). Trimming pared 4 bases from V and 5 bases from J, leaving 18 bases between. The CDR3 sequence is 16 residues long. The CDR3 is CASSSRGPIRDNEQFF. The CDR3 DNA reads as TGTGCCAGCAGTTCTAGGGGCCCTATCAGAGACAATGAGCAGTTCTTC.

The chain joins TRBV29-1 to TRBJ2-7; 7 bases fit TRBD2. The CDR3 consists of 13 residues. V lost 5 bases to trimming and J lost 4 bases; unmatched junction nucleotides: 8. Germline V gives CDR1 SQVTM, CDR2 ANQGSEA. The CDR3 sequence: CSVRGVSTYEQYF. Here the CDR3 DNA reads TGCAGCGTTCGGGGGGTTTCGACTTACGAGCAGTACTTC.

The chain uses TRBV27 and TRBJ1-1, with 7 bases that match TRBD1. Losses at the gene ends were 6 bases for V and 0 bases for J; bases not matched to a gene: 7. The germline CDR1 and CDR2 sequences are MNHEY and SMNVEV (reference sequence). The CDR3 has 15 residues. The CDR3 reads CASSLLTGLNTEAFF. The CDR3 bases are TGTGCCAGCAGCCTTCTGACAGGGTTGAACACTGAAGCTTTCTTT.

V usage is TRBV2 and J usage is TRBJ2-3, with 8 bases matching TRBD2. Germline V CDR1 and CDR2: SNHLY, FYNNEI. V shed 9 bases and J 3 bases; nucleotides not matched to a gene: 5. The CDR3 covers 13 residues. The CDR3 sequence: CARPGLDTDTQYF. In DNA, the CDR3 is TGTGCCAGGCCGGGACTAGATACAGATACGCAGTATTTT.

The J gene is TRBJ2-1, the V gene TRBV4-3; 8 bases match TRBD2. Germline V gene lookup returns CDR1 LGHNA and CDR2 YSLEER. The length of the CDR3 is 16 residues. V shed 1 base and J 5 bases; nucleotides not matched to a gene: 7. CDR3 DNA sequence: TGCGCCAGCAGCCAAGGAGGGGGACTAGAGAACAATGAGCAGTTCTTC. The encoded protein is CASSQGGGLENNEQFF.

This rearrangement joins TRBV19 to TRBJ2-7; 14 nucleotides match TRBD2. The CDR3 has 16 amino acids. V was clipped by 5 bases and J by 4 bases; unmatched bases: 7. Germline-derived CDR1 and CDR2 are LNHDA and SQIVND (reference sequence). Written as DNA, the CDR3 is TGTGCCAGTAGTTGGACTAGCGGGGGGCTCGGGTACGAGCAGTACTTC. Its protein is CASSWTSGGLGYEQYF.

The V call is TRBV7-9, the J call TRBJ2-3, with 7 nucleotides matching TRBD2. The CDR3 extends over 16 amino acids. Per the germline V gene, CDR1 is SEHNR and CDR2 is FQNEAQ (reference sequence). Losses at the gene ends were 5 bases for V and 6 bases for J; bases not matched to a gene: 14. The DNA of the CDR3 is TGTGCCAGCAGCACTGAGCGGGACTTGGGGAGGGATACGCAGTATTTT. Its translation: CASSTERDLGRDTQYF. Looking up the rest from reference TRBV7-9 and TRBJ2-3 gives the full variable domain: DTGVSQNPRHKITKRGQNVTFRCDPISEHNRLYWYRQTLGQGPEFLTYFQNEAQLEKSRLLSDRFSAERPKGSFSTLEIQRTEQGDSAMYLCASSTERDLGRDTQYFGPGTRLTVL.

The table lists this clone with a count of one. The chain has TRBV5-1 and TRBJ2-7, with TRBD2 as a possible D gene (6 bases). CDR3 length: 16 amino acids. Trimming shortened V by 0 bases and J by 7 bases, and 20 bases separated the two germline ends. The germline V gene encodes CDR1 SGHRS and CDR2 YFSETQ. CDR3 residues: CASSLGSSELPGEQYF. In DNA form, the CDR3 reads TGCGCCAGCAGCTTGGGATCTAGCGAATTACCGGGAGAGCAGTACTTC.

This chain links TRBV10-3 with TRBJ2-5, with 8 bases aligning to TRBD2. J was trimmed by 2 bases and V by 5 bases; bases with no gene match: 4. The germline gives CDR1 ENHRY, CDR2 SYGVKD. The CDR3 sequence is 14 residues long. CDR3 in amino acids: CAISRKREQETQYF. CDR3 in DNA: TGTGCCATCAGTAGAAAGCGGGAGCAAGAGACCCAGTACTTC.

J is TRBJ1-4 and V is TRBV7-2, with a weak D call TRBD1 (5 bases). This CDR3 is 15 amino acids long. CDR1 is SGHTA and CDR2 is FQGNSA in the germline V gene. The V end was cut by 1 base, the J end by 6 bases, with 12 bases between. The CDR3 DNA reads as TGTGCCAGCAGCTTAGTCTGGGGCCCTGATGAAAAACTGTTTTTT. Amino acids: CASSLVWGPDEKLFF.

The chain joins TRBV7-3 to TRBJ2-7; 10 bases map to TRBD2. The germline gives CDR1 SGHTA, CDR2 FQGTGA. Trimming cost V 6 bases and J 4 bases; bases outside gene matches: 9. This CDR3 region has 15 residues. The CDR3, as DNA: TGTGCCAGCAGGGTCAGCGGGAGGGGATTATACGAGCAGTACTTC. It codes for CASRVSGRGLYEQYF.

This chain joins TRBV4-2 and TRBJ2-3; 8 nucleotides agree with TRBD2. Germline V CDR1 and CDR2: LGHNA, YNFKEQ. This CDR3 region has 18 residues. V lost 4 bases to trimming and J lost 1 base; unmatched junction nucleotides: 13. Written as DNA, the CDR3 is TGTGCCAGCAGCCCAAGATTGGGGAGCGGGAGCCGCACAGATACGCAGTATTTT. Its translation: CASSPRLGSGSRTDTQYF.

The chain combines TRBV7-9 with TRBJ1-2; the D is unclear. V was shortened by 4 bases and J by 4 bases, with 16 bases between the two germline ends. Germline loops: CDR1 SEHNR, CDR2 FQNEAQ (reference sequence). The CDR3 is 15 amino acids. The CDR3: CASSSTSPPLYGYTF. The CDR3 region has the DNA TGTGCCAGCAGCTCCACATCGCCCCCCCTCTATGGCTACACCTTC.

The chain combines TRBV27 with TRBJ1-5; D is undetermined. This CDR3 contains 14 residues. Germline CDR1 MNHEY, CDR2 SMNVEV (reference sequence). Trimming removed 3 bases at V and 3 bases at J, with 9 bases between. The CDR3 DNA reads as TGTGCCAGCAGTTTTGCTCAGTACAATCAGCCCCAGCATTTT. As protein: CASSFAQYNQPQHF.

V is TRBV7-3 and J is TRBJ2-1; no clear D gene. The V end was cut by 2 bases, the J end by 5 bases, with 10 bases between. CDR3 length: 14 amino acids. From germline, CDR1 is SGHTA and CDR2 FQGTGA. The CDR3 spells CASSLLPGNNEQFF. CDR3 bases: TGTGCCAGCAGCTTATTACCAGGAAACAATGAGCAGTTCTTC. Full variable domain (outside the CDR3, taken from reference TRBV7-3 and TRBJ2-1): GAGVSQTPSNKVTEKGKYVELRCDPISGHTALYWYRQSLGQGPEFLIYFQGTGAADDSGLPNDRFFAVRPEGSVSTLKIQRTERGDSAVYLCASSLLPGNNEQFFGPGTRLTVL.

This chain connects TRBV28 to TRBJ1-5; 10 nucleotides agree with TRBD1. Trimming at V came to 6 bases and at J to 2 bases, leaving 7 bases not matched to a gene. The length of the CDR3 is 16 residues. Germline CDR1 is MDHEN and CDR2 is SYDVKM. In nucleotides, the CDR3 is TGTGCCAGCAGCCCCCGACAGGGGGCTGGCAATCAGCCCCAGCATTTT. Translation gives CASSPRQGAGNQPQHF. The variable domain in full, with the rest retrieved from reference TRBV28 and TRBJ1-5, is DVKVTQSSRYLVKRTGEKVFLECVQDMDHENMFWYRQDPGLGLRLIYFSYDVKMKEKGDIPEGYSVSREKKERFSLILESASTNQTSMYLCASSPRQGAGNQPQHFGDGTRLSIL.

This clone is a singleton in its sample. The chain is built from TRBV19 and TRBJ2-5; weak D call: TRBD2 (6 bases). The CDR3 is made up of 17 amino acids. V gave up 5 bases and J gave up 2 bases, with 21 bases separating them. CDR1 LNHDA and CDR2 SQIVND come from the germline V gene (reference sequence). The chain's CDR3 is CASSRILTEGPQETQYF. In nucleotides, the CDR3 is TGTGCCAGTAGTCGGATTCTTACGGAGGGACCTCAAGAGACCCAGTACTTC.

In regard to this clone: At one end, the junction sequence differs from germline, possibly due to a read error. The chain links TRBV4-3 to TRBJ2-7; perhaps TRBD2 as D (6 bases). This CDR3 has 16 residues. The germline CDR1 and CDR2 sequences are LGHNA and YSLEER. The CDR3 DNA reads as TGCGCCAGCAGCCTCATGGGGCGGAGGGGCTCCTCCGAGCAGTACTTC. Protein: CASSLMGRRGSSEQYF.